A selection of T cell receptor beta chains follows, all from one sample in a study of blood T cell repertoires in COVID-19. Some clones are missing from TCRdb's copy, which holds only in-frame ones; the method was immunoSEQ multiplex PCR. The sample includes 320,000 or so clones, 85% of them seen just once. Sequencing was carried out using PBMCs or T cells enriched from blood (not recorded which). These TCRs come from a woman between 25 and 40 years old who had been exposed to COVID-19. CDR3s include the opening cysteine and the closing phenylalanine or tryptophan. Fields, in order: clone size, V gene, D gene, J gene, CDR3 protein, CDR3 DNA. The D gene is left open where the match is weak. Some rows mark clone size as missing; the rest say once, few, many or name a class of expanded clone.

>.|TRBV28|.|TRBJ1-6
CASRTLTALGVYNSPLHF
TGTGCCAGCAGAACCCTAACGGCCTTGGGCGTATATAATTCACCCCTCCACTTT
>.|TRBV3-1/TRBV3-2|TRBD2|TRBJ2-1
CASSPSLAGVSYNEQFF
TGTGCCAGCAGCCCCTCACTAGCGGGGGTTTCCTACAATGAGCAGTTCTTC
>.|TRBV7-3|.|TRBJ2-3
CASSLSQEYTDTQYF
TGTGCCAGCAGCTTATCTCAGGAATATACAGATACGCAGTATTTT
>.|TRBV4-1|.|TRBJ1-2
CASSQNRGLTRGGDGYTF
TGCGCCAGCAGCCAGAACCGAGGGTTGACCAGGGGAGGGGATGGCTACACCTTC
>.|TRBV21-1|.|TRBJ1-4
CASSPTPGGSYEKLFF
TGTGCCAGCAGCCCTACGCCGGGGGGTTCATATGAAAAACTGTTTTTT
>.|TRBV5-1|.|TRBJ2-5
CASSPGTAKETQYF
TGCGCCAGCAGCCCAGGGACTGCCAAAGAGACCCAGTACTTC
>.|TRBV30|.|TRBJ2-7
CALKGYSYEQYF
TGTGCCTTGAAGGGGTACTCCTACGAGCAGTACTTC
>.|TRBV7-9|.|TRBJ2-7
CASSLAGGYEQYF
TGTGCCAGCAGCTTAGCGGGGGGATACGAGCAGTACTTC
>few|TRBV7-9|.|TRBJ2-1
CASSRQGNPLGLIF
TGTGCCAGCAGCCGTCAGGGAAATCCGTTGGGTTTGATCTTC
>.|TRBV19|.|TRBJ1-1
CASSGVGGVVTEAFF
TGTGCCAGTAGTGGGGTCGGGGGTGTGGTCACTGAAGCTTTCTTT
>.|TRBV15|TRBD1|TRBJ2-7
CATSRSGQGSYEQYF
TGTGCCACCAGCAGATCGGGACAGGGATCGTACGAGCAGTACTTC
>.|TRBV7-2|TRBD2|TRBJ2-7
CASSPGAGGRSYEQYF
TGTGCCAGCAGCCCCGGGGCGGGGGGTCGCTCCTACGAGCAGTACTTC
>.|TRBV6-2/TRBV6-3|TRBD2|TRBJ2-7
CASSYGGGLSYEQYF
TGTGCCAGCAGTTACGGCGGGGGGCTCTCCTACGAGCAGTACTTC
>few|TRBV6-6|.|TRBJ2-7
CASSYDRDEQYF
TGTGCCAGCAGTTACGACCGGGACGAGCAGTACTTC
>.|TRBV14|.|TRBJ2-2
CASSWYRDSNTGELFF
TGTGCCAGCAGCTGGTACCGGGACTCCAACACCGGGGAGCTGTTTTTT
>.|TRBV5-5|.|TRBJ1-6
CASSLGSSYNSPLHF
TGTGCCAGCAGCTTGGGCAGCTCCTATAATTCACCCCTCCACTTT
>.|TRBV28|TRBD1|TRBJ1-1
CASKDPGQAMNTEAFF
TGTGCCAGCAAAGACCCGGGACAGGCAATGAACACTGAAGCTTTCTTT
>.|TRBV5-1|TRBD2|TRBJ2-1
CASSSSTGLAGAQGEQFF
TGCGCCAGCAGCTCTTCGACGGGACTAGCGGGGGCTCAGGGTGAGCAGTTCTTC
>.|TRBV12-5|TRBD1|TRBJ1-1
CASGPGTGEILTEAFF
TGTGCTAGTGGACCTGGGACAGGGGAAATTTTGACTGAAGCTTTCTTT
>.|TRBV3-1/TRBV3-2|.|TRBJ2-3
CASSQKGAGDTQYF
TGTGCCAGCAGCCAAAAAGGCGCAGGCGATACGCAGTATTTT
>.|TRBV27|TRBD1|TRBJ1-2
CASSSGQGSYYGYTF
TGTGCCAGCAGTTCGGGACAGGGATCCTACTATGGCTACACCTTC
>.|TRBV7-9|.|TRBJ2-7
CASSATGDTGYEQYF
TGTGCCAGCAGCGCAACCGGGGACACGGGTTACGAGCAGTACTTC
>once|TRBV28|.|TRBJ1-2
CASSSGGAVNYGYTF
TGTGCCAGCAGTTCTGGGGGGGCCGTAAACTATGGCTACACCTTC
>.|TRBV24-1|.|TRBJ2-2
CATSAEGSDTGELFF
TGTGCCACCAGTGCGGAGGGGTCGGACACCGGGGAGCTGTTTTTT
>.|TRBV5-1|TRBD2|TRBJ2-1
CASSGGASGRAYEQFF
TGCGCCAGCAGCGGGGGGGCCAGCGGGAGAGCTTATGAGCAGTTCTTC
>.|TRBV19|TRBD1|TRBJ1-5
CASSSAVQQGASPQHF
TGTGCCAGTAGCAGCGCGGTACAACAGGGGGCAAGTCCCCAGCATTTT
>.|TRBV4-2|.|TRBJ1-2
CASSQGFRVGGVSYTF
TGTGCCAGCAGCCAGGGATTTAGGGTGGGAGGAGTGAGCTACACCTTC
>.|TRBV9|TRBD2|TRBJ2-3
CASSVGLATDTQYF
TGTGCCAGCAGCGTGGGACTAGCTACAGATACGCAGTATTTT
>.|TRBV30|TRBD2|TRBJ2-3
CAWGRLAGSTDTQYF
TGTGCCTGGGGACGACTAGCGGGTTCGACAGATACGCAGTATTTT
>once|TRBV7-9|.|TRBJ2-7
CAYGGQSYEQYF
TGTGCCTACGGGGGACAGAGCTACGAGCAGTACTTC
>.|TRBV6-5|TRBD2|TRBJ2-3
CAATGGHTQYF
TGTGCCGCGACGGGAGGGCATACGCAGTATTTT
>.|TRBV28|TRBD2|TRBJ2-2
CASSGGLVLTGELFF
TGTGCCAGCAGTGGAGGACTAGTTCTTACCGGGGAGCTGTTTTTT
>.|TRBV6-5|.|TRBJ1-4
CASSYNQAGEKLFF
TGTGCCAGCAGTTACAATCAGGCTGGTGAAAAACTGTTTTTT
>.|TRBV2|TRBD1|TRBJ1-5
CASSESGTGGQPQHF
TGTGCCAGCAGTGAATCCGGGACAGGGGGACAGCCCCAGCATTTT
>.|TRBV15|.|TRBJ2-2
CATSTSTGRNTGELFF
TGTGCCACCAGCACATCTACGGGAAGGAACACCGGGGAGCTGTTTTTT
>.|TRBV28|TRBD1|TRBJ1-1
CASLTHGQGIEAFF
TGTGCCAGCCTCACACATGGACAGGGAATTGAAGCTTTCTTT
>.|TRBV7-2|.|TRBJ2-7
CASSLAGGAEQYF
TGTGCCAGCAGCTTAGCGGGGGGGGCCGAGCAGTACTTC
>.|TRBV19|TRBD2|TRBJ2-7
CASSPPLAGRSYEQYF
TGTGCCAGTAGTCCGCCCCTAGCGGGGAGATCCTACGAGCAGTACTTC
>.|TRBV28|TRBD1|TRBJ1-1
CASRPPGGTEAFF
TGTGCCAGCAGGCCACCAGGGGGGACTGAAGCTTTCTTT
>.|TRBV4-1|.|TRBJ2-1
CASSQAKRRDPQFF
TGCGCCAGCAGCCAAGCGAAGAGGCGGGATCCACAGTTCTTC
>.|TRBV30|.|TRBJ1-6
CAWSLSYSPLHF
TGTGCCTGGAGTCTTTCCTATTCACCCCTCCACTTT
>.|TRBV7-9|.|TRBJ1-4
CASSLAPVNEKLFF
TGTGCCAGCAGCTTAGCGCCAGTTAATGAAAAACTGTTTTTT
>.|TRBV10-2|.|TRBJ1-2
CASSEGRMSYTF
TGCGCCAGCAGTGAGGGCCGAATGAGCTACACCTTC
>.|TRBV6-2/TRBV6-3|TRBD2|TRBJ2-2
CASSFPQLAGDTGELFF
TGTGCCAGCAGTTTCCCTCAGCTAGCGGGGGATACCGGGGAGCTGTTTTTT
>once|TRBV28|.|TRBJ1-2
CASSPPTRGGYTF
TGTGCCAGCAGCCCCCCTACTCGCGGGGGCTACACCTTC
>.|TRBV30|.|TRBJ1-3
CAWSRGSGSGNTIYF
TGTGCCTGGAGTAGGGGGTCAGGCTCTGGAAACACCATATATTTT
>.|TRBV6-4|.|TRBJ1-1
CASSARDGGEAFF
TGTGCCAGCAGCGCCAGAGACGGGGGGGAAGCTTTCTTT
>.|TRBV9|.|TRBJ1-3
CASSSGTSGNTIYF
TGTGCCAGCAGCTCCGGGACATCTGGAAACACCATATATTTT
>.|TRBV27|.|TRBJ2-5
CASSWTVEETQYF
TGTGCCAGCAGTTGGACAGTGGAAGAGACCCAGTACTTC
>.|TRBV7-2|.|TRBJ1-4
CASSLARTAVATNEKLFF
TGTGCCAGCAGCTTAGCGCGGACAGCGGTCGCAACTAATGAAAAACTGTTTTTT
>.|TRBV14|TRBD2|TRBJ2-7
CASSPQEIAGGPSPYF
TGTGCCAGCAGCCCACAAGAGATAGCGGGGGGCCCGTCACCGTACTTC
>.|TRBV7-9|TRBD2|TRBJ2-5
CASSLEAGGETQYF
TGTGCCAGCAGCTTAGAGGCGGGGGGCGAGACCCAGTACTTC
>.|TRBV6-5|TRBD1|TRBJ2-7
CASSYLGQGTHEQYF
TGTGCCAGCAGTTACCTAGGACAGGGGACCCACGAGCAGTACTTC
>.|TRBV4-3|TRBD1|TRBJ1-2
CASSQDPGGNNGYTF
TGCGCCAGCAGCCAAGATCCAGGGGGTAATAATGGCTACACCTTC
>.|TRBV14|TRBD2|TRBJ2-1
CASSLPGLTEQFF
TGTGCCAGCAGCCTTCCGGGACTAACCGAGCAGTTCTTC
>.|TRBV3-1/TRBV3-2|.|TRBJ1-1
CASTTANTEAFF
TGTGCCAGCACGACAGCTAACACTGAAGCTTTCTTT
>few|TRBV11-1|.|TRBJ1-4
CASSLEGLGNEKLFF
TGTGCCAGCAGCTTAGAAGGCCTCGGGAATGAAAAACTGTTTTTT
>.|TRBV29-1|.|TRBJ2-7
CSVATRAYEQYF
TGCAGCGTTGCAACCCGGGCCTACGAGCAGTACTTC